The 12 T cell receptor beta chains below all came from one sample that was sequenced in a study of Graves' ophthalmopathy and Graves' hyperthyroidism. RNA transcripts were the source from which TCR beta CDR3 regions were amplified. The authors performed first-round RT-PCR with HTBI primers and then a second-round multiplex PCR. Each CDR3 protein is one row after TCRdb ran MiXCR on the multiplex PCR reads. The table has about 48,000 distinct CDR3 sequences, around half seen once. What was sequenced was peripheral blood. The receptors were sampled from an adult man with Graves' ophthalmopathy.

This clonotype was observed at least ten times. The CDR3 loop reads CASSLSVGFSTDTQYF. In nucleotides, the CDR3 is TGTGCCAGCAGCTTATCTGTGGGGTTTAGCACAGATACGCAGTATTTT. The rearrangement uses TRBV7-2 and TRBJ2-3; the D is unclear. CDR1 is SGHTA, CDR2 FQGNSA, per germline. The length of the CDR3 is 16 residues. V lost 2 bases to trimming and J lost 0 bases, with 12 bases between them.

Within the sample, this clonotype is medium-sized. CDR3 DNA: TGTGCCAGCGAGGACAGGGCGATATACAATGAGCAGTTCTTC. As protein: CASEDRAIYNEQFF. The V gene is TRBV2, the J gene TRBJ2-1, with 8 bases fitting TRBD1. Germline V CDR1 and CDR2: SNHLY, FYNNEI. The trim removed 8 bases at V and 4 bases at J, leaving 7 bases unmatched. This CDR3 comprises 14 residues.

Remarks on this clonotype: The junction departs from the called germline gene at one end, perhaps through a read error. The CDR3: CASSLLQGSYEQHF. The CDR3 coding sequence is TGTGCCAGCAGCTTATTGCAGGGATCATACGAGCAGCACTTC. The chain carries TRBV7-9 and TRBJ2-7; tentatively, D is TRBD1 (5 bases). Per germline, CDR1 SEHNR and CDR2 FQNEAQ (reference sequence). The CDR3 consists of 14 residues.

The V and J genes are TRBV10-3 and TRBJ2-1, with 9 positions matching TRBD2. The better agreement between TRBJ2-5 and the DNA end casts doubt on the J call. Germline loops: CDR1 ENHRY, CDR2 SYGVKD. The CDR3 has 15 amino acids. This chain's CDR3 is CAISEGLAGRETQYF. CDR3 DNA sequence: TGTGCCATCAGTGAGGGGCTAGCGGGAAGGGAGACCCAGTACTTC.

This clonotype was counted many times. The rearrangement links TRBV28 to TRBJ2-7; 7 positions agree with TRBD1. Trimming cost V 4 bases and J 7 bases; bases outside gene matches: 22. Looked up from germline, CDR1 is MDHEN and CDR2 is SYDVKM. The CDR3 loop spans 18 amino acids. CDR3 amino acids: CASSSDRSLVYPREEQYF. In DNA form, the CDR3 reads TGTGCCAGCAGTTCGGACAGGTCGTTAGTGTACCCTCGTGAGGAGCAGTACTTC.

On this clonotype itself: A much bigger clone sits one base away, suggesting this may be a read error. This chain links TRBV6-1 with TRBJ2-3, with 10 bases aligning to TRBD2. Germline V CDR1 and CDR2: MNHNS, SASEGT. The CDR3 spans 14 residues. The CDR3 region has the DNA TGTGCCAGCAGTGCGACTAGCGGGTCCCATACGCAGTGTTTT. It encodes CASSATSGSHTQCF.

This chain uses TRBV25-1 with TRBJ1-1; no firm D call. This CDR3 has 15 amino acids. Trimming shortened V by 5 bases and J by 0 bases, and 13 bases separated the two germline ends. Germline CDR1 MGHDK, CDR2 SYGVNS. The CDR3, as DNA: TGTGCCAGCAGTCCTCCTGGACGGTTGAACACTGAAGCTTTCTTT. Protein: CASSPPGRLNTEAFF.

The gene calls are TRBV2 and TRBJ1-4, with D possibly being TRBD1 (5 bases). CDR1 is SNHLY, CDR2 FYNNEI, per germline. The length of the CDR3 is 16 residues. Trimming took 4 bases from V and 4 from J, leaving 16 bases between them. CDR3 bases: TGTGCCAGCAGTGTGCCTAGCGGGGGGATTAATGAAAAACTGTTTTTT. Translated: CASSVPSGGINEKLFF.

This clonotype has at least ten counts. The V and J genes are TRBV19 and TRBJ2-5; D may be TRBD2 (8 bases). The germline V gene has CDR1 LNHDA and CDR2 SQIVND (reference sequence). Trimming left V 5 bases short and J 5 bases short, with 18 bases between. The CDR3 is made up of 15 amino acids. CDR3 sequence: CASSPTGTSDETQYF. The CDR3 DNA is TGTGCCAGTAGTCCGACAGGGACTAGTGATGAGACCCAGTACTTC.

In its sample, this clonotype was seen a few times. This sequence joins TRBV15 and TRBJ2-5, with D hard to call. V was cut by 0 bases and J by 5 bases, with 7 bases left in between. The CDR3 loop spans 13 amino acids. Germline CDR1 is LNHNV and CDR2 is YYDKDF (reference sequence). The CDR3 reads CATSRDSQETQYF. The CDR3 DNA sequence: TGTGCCACCAGCAGAGATTCTCAGGAGACCCAGTACTTC. The variable domain in full, completed from reference TRBV15 and TRBJ2-5, reads DAMVIQNPRYQVTQFGKPVTLSCSQTLNHNVMYWYQQKSSQAPKLLFHYYDKDFNNEADTPDNFQSRRPNTSFCFLDIRSPGLGDTAMYLCATSRDSQETQYFGPGTRLLVL.

This clonotype was recorded at least ten times. CDR3 DNA sequence: TGTGCCAGCAGACAGTATCCGGAGACCGGGGAGCTGTTTTTT. This encodes CASRQYPETGELFF. The chain is built from TRBV12-3 or TRBV12-4 and TRBJ2-2; D gene unclear. This CDR3 has 14 amino acids. With 6 bases removed from V and 5 bases from J, the gap between germline ends came to 13 bases.

This clonotype was recorded many times. This chain joins TRBV6-5 and TRBJ2-7; perhaps TRBD1 as D (5 bases). Germline values: CDR1 MNHEY, CDR2 SVGAGI. This CDR3 has 17 amino acids. Deletions cut 5 bases from V and 3 bases from J, with 23 bases between. The CDR3 reads CASSANEARQSGYEQYF. CDR3 nucleotides: TGTGCCAGCAGTGCAAACGAGGCCCGACAGTCCGGCTACGAGCAGTACTTC.